The next 20 T cell receptor beta chains were all read from a single sample in a study of blood T cell repertoires in COVID-19. Sequencing was performed with immunoSEQ multiplex PCR; in TCRdb, only in-frame clones are kept and a portion is missing. The profile shows about 110,000 clones, 65% to 75% of them singletons. The specimen sequenced was peripheral blood. These TCRs come from a man older than 75 with acute or convalescent COVID-19.

The rearrangement uses TRBV20-1 and TRBJ2-7, with D uncertain. V was clipped by 3 bases and J by 4 bases, with 7 bases between them. CDR1 is DFQATT and CDR2 is SNEGSKA in the germline V gene (reference sequence). The CDR3 length is 11 residues. The CDR3 DNA reads TGCAGTGCTAGGGGCCCTTACGAGCAGTACTTC. Protein product: CSARGPYEQYF.

The V call is TRBV28, the J call TRBJ2-1; 11 bases fit TRBD2. Germline trimming cut 2 bases from V and 3 bases from J; bases unmatched to any gene: 15. The CDR3 is 20 amino acids. Germline CDR1 is MDHEN and CDR2 is SYDVKM. In DNA, the CDR3 is TGTGCCAGCAGTTTAAGACCTGGACTAGCGGGCTCCGGGGGCTACAATGAGCAGTTCTTC. Translated: CASSLRPGLAGSGGYNEQFF.

There are many counts of this clone. The rearrangement links TRBV7-2 to TRBJ2-2; 15 bases map to TRBD2. The J segment lost 5 bases and the V segment lost 6 bases, leaving 13 bases of the junction unmatched. Germline CDR1 is SGHTA and CDR2 is FQGNSA. This CDR3 contains 19 residues. Here the CDR3 DNA reads TGTGCCAGCAGACCGTCTCCGGGACTAGCGGGAGGAGGAACCGGGGAGCTGTTTTTT. This sequence encodes CASRPSPGLAGGGTGELFF.

The gene calls are TRBV19 and TRBJ2-3; 9 bases line up with TRBD2. The CDR3 is 13 residues long. J was trimmed by 2 bases and V by 11 bases; bases with no gene match: 5. The germline CDR1 and CDR2 sequences are LNHDA and SQIVND (reference sequence). The CDR3 DNA is TGTGCCTCGGGACTAGCTCTCACAGATACGCAGTATTTT. This sequence encodes CASGLALTDTQYF. Based on the CDR3 plus reference TRBV19 and TRBJ2-3, the full variable domain is DGGITQSPKYLFRKEGQNVTLSCEQNLNHDAMYWYRQDPGQGLRLIYYSQIVNDFQKGDIAEGYSVSREKKESFPLTVTSAQKNPTAFYLCASGLALTDTQYFGPGTRLTVL.

The V gene is TRBV5-1, the J gene TRBJ2-7; a weak D match, TRBD1 (6 bases). Trimming pared 0 bases from V and 2 bases from J, leaving 15 bases between. Germline-derived CDR1 and CDR2 are SGHRS and YFSETQ. This CDR3 contains 16 residues. CDR3 protein: CASSLDRVTSTYEQYF. CDR3 coding DNA: TGCGCCAGCAGCTTGGACAGGGTGACATCCACCTACGAGCAGTACTTC.

This clone was observed a single time. The rearrangement links TRBV4-1 to TRBJ2-7, with 9 bases identical to TRBD2. Germline loops: CDR1 MGHRA, CDR2 YSYEKL. CDR3 length equals 14 residues. After removal of 2 bases from V and 3 bases from J, the junction contained 2 bases not matched to a gene. The DNA for the CDR3 is TGCGCCAGCAGCCAACTAGCGGGGTTCTACGAGCAGTACTTC. Its protein product is CASSQLAGFYEQYF.

The chain links TRBV11-2 to TRBJ2-5; D is unclear. The germline V gene has CDR1 SGHAT and CDR2 FQNNGV. Trimming pared 3 bases from V and 0 bases from J, leaving 8 bases between. This CDR3 region has 14 residues. The CDR3: CASSLTRNQETQYF. As DNA, the CDR3 is TGTGCCAGCAGCTTGACTCGGAACCAAGAGACCCAGTACTTC. Variable domain in full (rest from reference TRBV11-2 and TRBJ2-5): EAGVAQSPRYKIIEKRQSVAFWCNPISGHATLYWYQQILGQGPKLLIQFQNNGVVDDSQLPKDRFSAERLKGVDSTLKIQPAKLEDSAVYLCASSLTRNQETQYFGPGTRLLVL.

The chain uses TRBV5-1 and TRBJ2-7; possible D gene TRBD2, 5 bases. Germline-derived CDR1 and CDR2 are SGHRS and YFSETQ. This CDR3 is built from 14 residues. The germline V and J ends were trimmed by 0 bases and 4 bases, with 11 bases remaining between them. For the CDR3, the DNA is TGCGCCAGCAGCTTGGGGGAGATGGCTTACGAGCAGTACTTC. It specifies CASSLGEMAYEQYF.

V is TRBV9 and J is TRBJ2-1; 9 positions agree with TRBD2. The CDR3 totals 14 residues. CDR1 SGDLS and CDR2 YYNGEE come from the germline V gene. V was clipped by 4 bases and J by 6 bases; unmatched bases: 5. CDR3 in amino acids: CASSMGLALNEQFF. For the CDR3, the DNA is TGTGCCAGCAGCATGGGACTAGCCCTCAATGAGCAGTTCTTC.

The chain employs TRBV9 and TRBJ2-2, with D maybe TRBD1 (5 bases). Germline loops: CDR1 SGDLS, CDR2 YYNGEE. Trimming shortened V by 0 bases and J by 3 bases, and 9 bases separated the two germline ends. The CDR3 extends over 15 amino acids. The chain's CDR3 is CASSVGQLDTGELFF. In DNA, the CDR3 is TGTGCCAGCAGCGTAGGACAGCTAGACACCGGGGAGCTGTTTTTT.

The chain uses TRBV7-9 and TRBJ1-2, with 7 bases identical to TRBD1. The V and J ends lost 10 bases and 2 bases, in that order; junction bases with no gene match: 4. Germline values: CDR1 SEHNR, CDR2 FQNEAQ (reference sequence). The CDR3 is 12 amino acids. CDR3 in amino acids: CATGTENYGYTF. In nucleotides, the CDR3 is TGTGCCACCGGGACAGAGAACTATGGCTACACCTTC.

This clone was observed once. This rearrangement joins TRBV5-6 to TRBJ2-5; a possible D gene is TRBD1 (6 bases). The germline CDR1 and CDR2 sequences are SGHDT and YYEEEE. The length of the CDR3 is 14 residues. Trimming shortened V by 1 base and J by 4 bases, and 11 bases separated the two germline ends. Here the CDR3 DNA reads TGTGCCAGCAGCTTGCAGGGGCGCATAGAGACCCAGTACTTC. It yields the protein CASSLQGRIETQYF.

V usage is TRBV27 and J usage is TRBJ2-1; weak D call: TRBD2 (6 bases). Germline CDR1 is MNHEY and CDR2 is SMNVEV (reference sequence). The length of the CDR3 is 12 residues. Trimming took 3 bases from V and 8 from J, leaving 8 bases between them. The CDR3 spells CASSFTGDEQFF. The DNA for the CDR3 is TGTGCCAGCAGTTTTACGGGGGATGAGCAGTTCTTC.

The chain joins TRBV7-8 to TRBJ1-3; D is ambiguous. Trimming shortened V by 5 bases and J by 10 bases, and 9 bases separated the two germline ends. Germline V gene data show CDR1 as SGHVS and CDR2 as FQNEAQ. The CDR3 has 11 residues. In DNA, the CDR3 is TGTGCCAGCAGCCTGAGGGAAACCATATATTTT. As protein: CASSLRETIYF. Full variable domain (remainder filled in from reference TRBV7-8 and TRBJ1-3): GAGVSQSPRYKVAKRGQDVALRCDPISGHVSLFWYQQALGQGPEFLTYFQNEAQLDKSGLPSDRFFAERPEGSVSTLKIQRTQQEDSAVYLCASSLRETIYFGEGSWLTVV.

The chain couples TRBV27 to TRBJ2-3; no clear D. Germline V gene sequence: CDR1 MNHEY, CDR2 SMNVEV (reference sequence). V was trimmed by 3 bases and J by 4 bases, leaving 8 bases between them. CDR3 length: 13 amino acids. The CDR3 region is CASSFPAADTQYF. CDR3 nucleotides: TGTGCCAGCAGTTTCCCCGCAGCAGATACGCAGTATTTT.

CDR3 region: CASSLADRPLNYGYTF. The CDR3 DNA reads TGTGCCAGCAGCTTGGCGGACAGACCCTTAAACTATGGCTACACCTTC. The chain recombines TRBV5-6 with TRBJ1-2; tentatively, D is TRBD1 (6 bases). The CDR3 is 16 residues long. CDR1 is SGHDT and CDR2 is YYEEEE in the germline V gene. V gave up 0 bases and J gave up 2 bases, with 14 bases separating them.

V is TRBV27 and J is TRBJ2-7; D gene ambiguous. CDR1 MNHEY and CDR2 SMNVEV come from the germline V gene (reference sequence). The CDR3 covers 16 residues. V was trimmed by 5 bases and J by 8 bases, leaving 25 bases between them. CDR3 residues: CASSPPTTRNQGKQYF. The CDR3 coding sequence is TGTGCCAGCAGTCCCCCGACGACGAGGAACCAAGGCAAGCAGTACTTC.

The chain uses TRBV4-1 and TRBJ2-1; no reliable D call. V gave up 1 base and J gave up 9 bases, with 7 bases separating them. CDR1 and CDR2 from the germline V gene are MGHRA and YSYEKL. This CDR3 has 12 residues. CDR3 nucleotides: TGCGCCAGCAGCCAAGGGGCGAGTGAGCAGTTCTTC. This codes for CASSQGASEQFF.

This rearrangement joins TRBV21-1 to TRBJ1-1; the D call TRBD1 from the table was never checked on the DNA. TRBV21-1 is deemed a pseudogene. The CDR3 totals 12 residues. The CDR3 protein is CASRDRATEAFF. In DNA form, the CDR3 reads TGTGCCAGCCGGGACAGGGCCACTGAAGCTTTCTTT.

Of note for this clone: The sample contains more than one DNA sequence encoding this CDR3. The chain links TRBV24-1 to TRBJ2-2, with 8 positions matching TRBD1. The CDR3 sequence is 14 residues long. The germline V gene has CDR1 KGHDR and CDR2 SFDVKD. V shed 8 bases, J shed 4 bases, and the junction held 5 bases outside the gene matches. The CDR3 DNA reads TGTGCCACCACTGGACAGGGTGGCACCGGGGAGCTGTTTTTT. Translating it yields CATTGQGGTGELFF.